Listed below are T cell receptor beta chains from one sample, sequenced in a study of shared clonotypes between healthy human individuals. Generated by immunoSEQ multiplex PCR, the TCRdb table keeps only in-frame clones and is missing some. This sample has roughly 2.2 million clones, with about 92% found just once. The sample taken for sequencing was naive CD4+ T cells from PBMCs. The receptors were sampled from a man between 18 and 29 years old in good health. Some clones in this sample may be carry-over from other donors' samples. CDR3s include the opening cysteine and the closing phenylalanine or tryptophan. The D gene is left open where the match is weak. Clone size appears in some rows only: once, few, many, or a class for an expanded clone.

>TRBD1|.|TRBV7-3|16|TRBJ1-1
CASSLQGARLDTEAFF
TGTGCCAGCAGCTTACAGGGGGCTAGGTTGGACACTGAAGCTTTCTTT
>.|.|TRBV4-3|17|TRBJ2-3
CASSQVPGPANTDTQYF
TGCGCCAGCAGCCAAGTTCCGGGACCCGCAAACACAGATACGCAGTATTTT
>.|once|TRBV5-1|15|TRBJ2-3
CASSEQAASTDTQYF
TGCGCCAGCAGCGAGCAGGCAGCTAGCACAGATACGCAGTATTTT
>TRBD1|.|TRBV7-2|15|TRBJ1-1
CASSPTGGLNTEAFF
TGTGCCAGCAGCCCCACAGGGGGCCTGAACACTGAAGCTTTCTTT
>TRBD1|.|TRBV18|15|TRBJ1-2
CASLSSGGADYGYTF
TGTGCCAGCTTATCCTCAGGGGGCGCAGACTATGGCTACACCTTC
>.|.|TRBV12-5|12|TRBJ2-5
CASGSTDRAQYF
TGTGCTAGTGGTTCGACCGATCGGGCCCAGTACTTC
>.|.|TRBV23-1|16|TRBJ2-7
CASSPTKDKSSYEQYF
TGCGCCAGCAGTCCAACCAAGGACAAGAGCTCCTACGAGCAGTACTTC
>TRBD2|.|TRBV6-1|14|TRBJ2-7
CASRRLAGENEQYF
TGTGCCAGCAGGCGACTAGCGGGAGAAAACGAGCAGTACTTC
>.|.|TRBV28|15|TRBJ1-2
CASSSVAVANYGYTF
TGTGCCAGCAGCTCCGTGGCAGTAGCTAACTATGGCTACACCTTC
>.|few|TRBV7-9|14|TRBJ1-1
CASSPDPGNTEAFF
TGTGCCAGCAGCCCAGACCCAGGGAACACTGAAGCTTTCTTT